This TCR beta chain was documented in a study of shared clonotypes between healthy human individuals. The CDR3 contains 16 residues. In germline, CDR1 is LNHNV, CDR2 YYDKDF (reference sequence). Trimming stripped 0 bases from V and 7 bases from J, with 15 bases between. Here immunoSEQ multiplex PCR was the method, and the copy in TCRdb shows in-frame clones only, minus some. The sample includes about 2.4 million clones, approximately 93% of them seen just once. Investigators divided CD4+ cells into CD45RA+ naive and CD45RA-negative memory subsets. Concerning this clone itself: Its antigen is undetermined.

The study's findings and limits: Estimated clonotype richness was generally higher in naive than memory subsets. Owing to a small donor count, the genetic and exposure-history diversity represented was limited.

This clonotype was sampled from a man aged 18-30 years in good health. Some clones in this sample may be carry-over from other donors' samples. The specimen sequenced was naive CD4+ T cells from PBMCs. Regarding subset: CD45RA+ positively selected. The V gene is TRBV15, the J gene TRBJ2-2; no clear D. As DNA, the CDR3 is TGTGCCACCAGCAGAGATCCCTCGTCAAGGTTCGGGGAGCTGTTTTTT. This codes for CATSRDPSSRFGELFF.